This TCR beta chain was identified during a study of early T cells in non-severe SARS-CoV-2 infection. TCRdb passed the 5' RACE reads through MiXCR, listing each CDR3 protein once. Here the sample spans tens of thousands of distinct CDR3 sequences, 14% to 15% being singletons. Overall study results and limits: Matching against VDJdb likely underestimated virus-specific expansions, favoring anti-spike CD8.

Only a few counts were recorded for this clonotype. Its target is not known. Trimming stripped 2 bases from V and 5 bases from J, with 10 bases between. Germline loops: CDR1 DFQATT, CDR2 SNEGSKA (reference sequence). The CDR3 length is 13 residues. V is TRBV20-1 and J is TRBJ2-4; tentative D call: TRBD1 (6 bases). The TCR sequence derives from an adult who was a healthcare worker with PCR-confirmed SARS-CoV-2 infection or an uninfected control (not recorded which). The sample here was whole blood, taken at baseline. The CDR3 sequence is CSARNPGENIQYF. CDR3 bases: TGCAGTGCTAGAAATCCAGGGGAAAACATTCAGTACTTC.